This TCR beta chain was sequenced for a study of radiotherapy plus CTLA-4 blockade in lung cancer. As for the study in general: Objective response was observed in about 19% of patients, and disease control in 30% to 35%.

Study-level findings and limits: There was expansion of tumor-derived TCR clones in blood after radiotherapy plus ipilimumab.

Germline values: CDR1 LNHDA, CDR2 SQIVND (reference sequence). The germline V and J ends were trimmed by 1 base and 1 base, with 7 bases remaining between them. The CDR3 consists of 14 residues. Chemo-refractory metastatic non-small-cell lung cancer patients were treated with focal radiation plus CTLA-4 blockade with ipilimumab. Worth noting for this clone: Its antigen is unidentified. The sample holds other DNA sequences that translate to the same CDR3.

Data came from immunoSEQ multiplex PCR; TCRdb stores just in-frame clones and leaves some out. This table has around 26,000 clones, about 73% appearing once. The chain is built from TRBV19 and TRBJ2-5, with no clear D. The TCR comes from a human donor with non-small cell lung cancer who had stable disease on radiotherapy plus ipilimumab. This specimen consisted of peripheral blood, obtained from a patient treated with radiotherapy plus ipilimumab. CDR3 region: CASSIGGAQETQYF. The CDR3 DNA follows: TGTGCCAGTAGTATAGGTGGCGCCCAAGAGACCCAGTACTTC.